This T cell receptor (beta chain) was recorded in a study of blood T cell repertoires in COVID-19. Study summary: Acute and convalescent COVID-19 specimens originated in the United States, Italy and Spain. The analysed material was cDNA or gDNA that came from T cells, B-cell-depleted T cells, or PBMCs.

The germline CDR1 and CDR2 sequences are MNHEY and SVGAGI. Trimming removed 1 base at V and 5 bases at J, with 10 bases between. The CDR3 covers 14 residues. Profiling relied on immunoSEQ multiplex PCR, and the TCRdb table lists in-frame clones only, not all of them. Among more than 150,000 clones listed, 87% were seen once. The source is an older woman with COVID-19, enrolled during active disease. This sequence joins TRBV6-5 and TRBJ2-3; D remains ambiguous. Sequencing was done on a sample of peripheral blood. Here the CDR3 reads CASSYLGAKDTQYF. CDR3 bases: TGTGCCAGCAGTTACTTAGGAGCCAAAGATACGCAGTATTTT.